The TCR beta chain under discussion was sequenced for a study of graft-versus-host responses after intestinal transplantation. Across the study: Every one of the recipients received anti-thymocyte globulin induction and afterwards took tacrolimus and steroids for approximately 3 years. General study results and limits: Recipient marrow held GvH clones, some first seen in ileum or blood.

Generated by immunoSEQ multiplex PCR, the TCRdb table keeps only in-frame clones and is missing some. The profile shows more than 65,000 clones, approximately 94% of them singletons. Regarding this clone: Its target is not known.

V gave up 4 bases and J gave up 4 bases, with 12 bases separating them. The CDR3 loop spans 13 amino acids. Germline V lookup: CDR1 SGHRS, CDR2 YFSETQ. The sequencing here drew on unstimulated CD8+ T cells sorted from spleen or lymph node cells, taken before intestinal transplant. V is TRBV5-1 and J is TRBJ2-7, with D maybe TRBD1 (7 bases). This receptor was obtained from a human donor who received an intestinal transplant. DNA for the CDR3: TGCGCCAGCAGCGGAGGGGGCTGGTACGAGCAGTACTTC. It specifies CASSGGGWYEQYF.